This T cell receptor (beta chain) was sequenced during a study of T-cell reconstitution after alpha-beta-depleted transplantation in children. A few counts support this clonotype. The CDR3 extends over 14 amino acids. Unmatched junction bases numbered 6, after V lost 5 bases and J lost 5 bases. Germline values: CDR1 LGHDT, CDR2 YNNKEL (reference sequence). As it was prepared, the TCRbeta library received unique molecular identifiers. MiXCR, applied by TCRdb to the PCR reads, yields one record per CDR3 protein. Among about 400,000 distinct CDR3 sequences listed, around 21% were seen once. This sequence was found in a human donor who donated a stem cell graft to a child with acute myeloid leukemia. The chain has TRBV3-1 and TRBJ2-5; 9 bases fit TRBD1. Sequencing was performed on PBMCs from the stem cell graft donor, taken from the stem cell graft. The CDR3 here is CASSWDRAFETQYF. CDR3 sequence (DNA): TGTGCCAGCAGCTGGGACAGGGCGTTTGAGACCCAGTACTTC.